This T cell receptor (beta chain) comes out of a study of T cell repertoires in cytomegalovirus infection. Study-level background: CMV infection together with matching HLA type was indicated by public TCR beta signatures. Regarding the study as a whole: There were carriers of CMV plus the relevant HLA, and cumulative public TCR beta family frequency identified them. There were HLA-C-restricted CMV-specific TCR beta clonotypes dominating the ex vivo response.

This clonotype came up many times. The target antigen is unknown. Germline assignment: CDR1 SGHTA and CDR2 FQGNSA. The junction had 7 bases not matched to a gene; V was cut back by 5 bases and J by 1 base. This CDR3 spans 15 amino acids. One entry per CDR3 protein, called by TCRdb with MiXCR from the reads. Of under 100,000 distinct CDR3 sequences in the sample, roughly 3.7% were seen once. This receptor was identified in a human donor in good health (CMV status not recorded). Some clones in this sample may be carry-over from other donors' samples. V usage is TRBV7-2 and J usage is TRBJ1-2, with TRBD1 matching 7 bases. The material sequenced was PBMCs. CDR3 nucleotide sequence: TGTGCCAGCAGCCCCGGACAGGTGTTTAACTATGGCTACACCTTC. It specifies CASSPGQVFNYGYTF.